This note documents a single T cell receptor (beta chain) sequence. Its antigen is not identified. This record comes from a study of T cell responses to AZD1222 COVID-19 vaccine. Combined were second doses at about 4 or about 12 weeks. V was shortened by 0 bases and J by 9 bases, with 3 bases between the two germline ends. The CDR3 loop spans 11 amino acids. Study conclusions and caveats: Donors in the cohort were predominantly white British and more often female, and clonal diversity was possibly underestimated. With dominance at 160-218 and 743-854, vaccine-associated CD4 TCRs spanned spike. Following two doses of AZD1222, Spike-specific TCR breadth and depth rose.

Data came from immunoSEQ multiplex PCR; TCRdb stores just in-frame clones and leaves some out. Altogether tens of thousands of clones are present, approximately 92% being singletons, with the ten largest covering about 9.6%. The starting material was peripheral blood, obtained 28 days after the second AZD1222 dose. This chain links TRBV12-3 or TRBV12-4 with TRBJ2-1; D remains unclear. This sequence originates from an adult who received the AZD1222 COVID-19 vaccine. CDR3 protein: CASSLALEQFF. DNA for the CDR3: TGTGCCAGCAGTTTAGCCCTTGAGCAGTTCTTC.